This is a list of T cell receptor beta chains from one sample in a study of cytomegalovirus exposure and HLA in healthy donors. Here immunoSEQ multiplex PCR was the method, and the copy in TCRdb shows in-frame clones only, minus some. The sample yields 100,000 or so clones, 75% seen once. Sequenced input: PBMCs. The receptors were sampled from a male donor in good health and CMV-seropositive. Both conserved end residues are trimmed from each CDR3. The order of the fields is J gene, CDR3 length, V gene, CDR3 protein.

>TRBJ2-1|12|TRBV7-9
ASSFGAFRHEQF
>TRBJ1-6|13|TRBV7-9
ASSGPTEVDSPLH
>TRBJ1-2|14|TRBV28
ASSQGGTYQIYGYT
>TRBJ2-2|12|TRBV30
AWDGTGITGELF
>TRBJ2-7|15|TRBV4-1
ASSHPGGGQGTLEQY
>TRBJ2-3|9|TRBV7-2
ASSNTDTQY
>TRBJ2-5|13|TRBV10-2
ASSESGTGEETQY
>TRBJ1-1|12|TRBV6-5
ASSYGLRNTEAF
>TRBJ2-7|13|TRBV28
ASSRQGAPHYEQY
>TRBJ1-2|10|TRBV30
AWRSGGYGYT
>TRBJ1-5|13|TRBV19
ASSALQGPDQPQH
>TRBJ2-1|12|TRBV28
ASSSRVPYNEQF
>TRBJ2-3|15|TRBV4-2
ASSPTRTSGGTYTQY